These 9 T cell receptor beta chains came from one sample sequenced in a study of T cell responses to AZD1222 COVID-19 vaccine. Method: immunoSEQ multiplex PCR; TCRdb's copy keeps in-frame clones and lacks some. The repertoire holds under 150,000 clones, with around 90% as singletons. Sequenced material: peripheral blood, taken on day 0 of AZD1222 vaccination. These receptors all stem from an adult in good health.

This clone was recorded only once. The CDR3 bases are TGCGCCAGCAGCGGCGGGGACCTCTACTCCTACGAGCAGTACTTC. This encodes CASSGGDLYSYEQYF. The genes are TRBV5-1 and TRBJ2-7; tentative D call: TRBD2 (6 bases). Germline V CDR1 and CDR2: SGHRS, YFSETQ. V was trimmed by 4 bases and J by 0 bases, leaving 14 bases between them. CDR3 size: 15 residues.

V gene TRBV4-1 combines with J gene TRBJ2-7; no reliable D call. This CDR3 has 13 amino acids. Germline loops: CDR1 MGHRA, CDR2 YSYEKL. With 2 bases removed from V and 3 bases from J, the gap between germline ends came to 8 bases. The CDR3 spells CASSQSLLYEQYF. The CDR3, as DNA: TGCGCCAGCAGCCAAAGTCTGCTCTACGAGCAGTACTTC.

The CDR3 DNA is TGTGCCAGCAGCTCCTACCTGGACAAGAACACCGGGGAGCTGTTTTTT. Translation: CASSSYLDKNTGELFF. The gene calls are TRBV11-2 and TRBJ2-2; D possibly corresponds to TRBD1 (5 bases). V lost 4 bases and J lost 1, with 13 bases in between. The CDR3 runs to 16 residues. Germline values: CDR1 SGHAT, CDR2 FQNNGV.

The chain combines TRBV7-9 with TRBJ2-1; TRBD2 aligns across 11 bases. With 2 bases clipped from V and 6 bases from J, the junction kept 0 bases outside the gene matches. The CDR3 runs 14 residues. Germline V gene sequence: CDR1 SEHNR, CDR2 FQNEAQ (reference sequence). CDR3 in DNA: TGTGCCAGCAGCTTAACTAGCGGGGGCAATGAGCAGTTCTTC. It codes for CASSLTSGGNEQFF. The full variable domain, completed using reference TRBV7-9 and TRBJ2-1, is DTGVSQNPRHKITKRGQNVTFRCDPISEHNRLYWYRQTLGQGPEFLTYFQNEAQLEKSRLLSDRFSAERPKGSFSTLEIQRTEQGDSAMYLCASSLTSGGNEQFFGPGTRLTVL.

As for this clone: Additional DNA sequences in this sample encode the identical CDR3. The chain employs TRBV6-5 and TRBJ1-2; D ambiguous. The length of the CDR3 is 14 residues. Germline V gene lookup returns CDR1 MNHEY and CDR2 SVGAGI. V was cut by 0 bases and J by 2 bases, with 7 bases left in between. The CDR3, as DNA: TGTGCCAGCAGTTACTCGACGGGAAACTATGGCTACACCTTC. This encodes CASSYSTGNYGYTF.

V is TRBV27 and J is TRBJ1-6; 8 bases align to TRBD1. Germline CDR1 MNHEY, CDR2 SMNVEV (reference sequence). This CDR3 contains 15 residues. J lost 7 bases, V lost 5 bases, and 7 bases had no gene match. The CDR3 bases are TGTGCCAGCAGTCCAGGACAGGGCTGGAATTCACCCCTCCACTTT. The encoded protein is CASSPGQGWNSPLHF.

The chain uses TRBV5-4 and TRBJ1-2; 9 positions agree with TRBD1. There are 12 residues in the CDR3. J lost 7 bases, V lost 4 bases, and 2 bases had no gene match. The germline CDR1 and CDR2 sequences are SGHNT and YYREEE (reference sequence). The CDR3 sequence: CASSADRGGYTF. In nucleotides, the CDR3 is TGTGCCAGCAGCGCGGACAGGGGTGGCTACACCTTC.

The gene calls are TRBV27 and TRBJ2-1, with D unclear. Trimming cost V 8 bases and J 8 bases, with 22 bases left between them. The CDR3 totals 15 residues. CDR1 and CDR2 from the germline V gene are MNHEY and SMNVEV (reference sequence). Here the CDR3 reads CASATWEGFHDEQFF. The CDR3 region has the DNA TGTGCCAGCGCGACCTGGGAAGGGTTCCACGATGAGCAGTTCTTC.

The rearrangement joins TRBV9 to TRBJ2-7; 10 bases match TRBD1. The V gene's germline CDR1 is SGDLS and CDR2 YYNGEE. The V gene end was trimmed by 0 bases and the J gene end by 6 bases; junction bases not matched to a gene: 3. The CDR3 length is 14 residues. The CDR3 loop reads CASSVEGQGLEQYF. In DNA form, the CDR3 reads TGTGCCAGCAGCGTAGAGGGACAGGGGCTCGAGCAGTACTTC.